This T cell receptor beta chain is from a study of lymphopenia after photon versus proton radiotherapy. TCRdb's table, derived via immunoSEQ multiplex PCR, lists solely in-frame clones and lacks some. The table lists roughly 64,000 clones, 87% of them singletons. CDR1 is GTSNPN, CDR2 SVGIG, per germline (reference sequence). The ends were cut back, 3 bases at V and 9 bases at J, with 9 bases in the middle. The length of the CDR3 is 11 residues. This clonotype was obtained from a man older than 75 with esophageal cancer. J is TRBJ2-1 and V is TRBV30; no clear D. The source material was peripheral blood, sampled from a patient treated with proton-based radiotherapy. For the CDR3, the DNA is TGTGCCTGGAGCTCTCTTTCTGAGCAGTTCTTC. It translates to CAWSSLSEQFF.